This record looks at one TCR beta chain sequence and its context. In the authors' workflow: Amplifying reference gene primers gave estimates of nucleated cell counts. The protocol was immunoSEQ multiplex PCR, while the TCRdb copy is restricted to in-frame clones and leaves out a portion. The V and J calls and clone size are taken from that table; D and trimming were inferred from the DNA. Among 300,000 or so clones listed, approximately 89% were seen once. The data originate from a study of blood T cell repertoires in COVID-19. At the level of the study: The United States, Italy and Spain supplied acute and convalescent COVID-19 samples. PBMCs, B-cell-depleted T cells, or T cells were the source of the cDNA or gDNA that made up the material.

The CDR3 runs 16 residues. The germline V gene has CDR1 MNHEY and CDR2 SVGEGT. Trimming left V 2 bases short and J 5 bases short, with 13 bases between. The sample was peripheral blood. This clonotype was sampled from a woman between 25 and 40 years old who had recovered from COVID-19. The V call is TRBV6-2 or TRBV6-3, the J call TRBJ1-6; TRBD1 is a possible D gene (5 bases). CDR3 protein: CASSYAGHRDNSPLHF. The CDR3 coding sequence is TGTGCCAGCAGTTACGCGGGGCATCGGGATAATTCACCCCTCCACTTT.